This T cell receptor (beta chain) is drawn from a study of CD8 T cells in Susac syndrome (dated by TCRdb to between 2018 and 2021). With regard to the full study: Whether CD8+ T cell activation and differentiation in Susac syndrome was antigen driven was tested using repertoire sequencing. Clonality of the CD8+ T cell repertoire was compared between about a dozen healthy donors, approximately 14 Susac syndrome patients and around 15 multiple sclerosis patients.

High-throughput TCR beta sequencing profiled peripheral blood CD8+ and CD4+ T cells from healthy donors, Susac syndrome patients and multiple sclerosis patients. Treatment-naive patients with stable or active relapsing-remitting disease fulfilling revised McDonald criteria were used as multiple sclerosis controls. Bulk CD8+ and CD4+ T cells were purified by magnetic negative isolation, while CD8+ TEMRA cells were enriched using FACS. Blood was collected in EDTA tubes and processed within 24 hours, with PBMCs isolated through density gradient centrifugation. PBMCs intended for TCR sequencing were cryopreserved in liquid nitrogen and thawed later in a water bath at 37 degrees C. Purity of sorted or isolated CD4+, CD8+ and CD8+ TEMRA cells was at least 90%. RNA was extracted using the RNeasy kit, and about 0.45 to 1 ug of the RNA was reverse transcribed with random hexamers. The immunoSEQ multiplex PCR assay, covering 54 Vbeta and 13 Jbeta segments, was used to amplify TCR beta CDR3 regions. PCR amplification bias was corrected by using a synthetic template baseline for primer optimization and computational correction. In the source study's methods: Reads were assigned to V, D and J genes according to IMGT and analyzed in immunoSEQ Analyzer, with only productive sequences retained. To calculate clonality, Shannon entropy was normalized by log2 of the number of productive unique sequences and then subtracted from one. Public and private clones were assessed among the 100 most prevalent clones of each patient and control. Susac-specific clones were defined as absent from healthy and MS cohorts, over a thousand published viral clones and other ImmuneACCESS disease sequences. In-frame beta chains were kept once TCRdb had trimmed the public reads at Q25 with fastp and called clones with MiXCR. Under each unique CDR3 protein, matching rows form one entry showing the most common genes and DNA. V and J calls and clone size were set by TCRdb, not the authors. This sample is represented by around 300,000 distinct CDR3 sequences; 85% of them were singletons. The biggest ten clones account for around 0.2% of the sample.

Note on this clonotype: The target of this receptor is not known. No much larger clone exists at a distance of one base, and base qualities are not known.

Broader findings and caveats from the paper: The number of individuals in the TCR sequencing and HLA analysis was recognized as being relatively small.

At the junction V is shortened by 5 bases and J by 7 bases; bases outside the gene matches: 6. The germline V gene (reference sequence) yields PRHDT for CDR1 and FYEKMQ for CDR2. Spanning cysteine to phenylalanine, the CDR3 consists of 13 amino acids. Of the read, only the CDR3 DNA is kept; its 39 bases are in frame from base 1. The specimen sequenced was CD8+ T cells from PBMCs. The source of this sequence is a human donor with multiple sclerosis. The chain uses TRBV13 and TRBJ2-7, with 9 bases aligning to TRBD1. The nucleotide sequence is TGTGCCAGCAGCGGGACAGGGAGGTATGAGCAGTACTTC. It encodes CASSGTGRYEQYF.